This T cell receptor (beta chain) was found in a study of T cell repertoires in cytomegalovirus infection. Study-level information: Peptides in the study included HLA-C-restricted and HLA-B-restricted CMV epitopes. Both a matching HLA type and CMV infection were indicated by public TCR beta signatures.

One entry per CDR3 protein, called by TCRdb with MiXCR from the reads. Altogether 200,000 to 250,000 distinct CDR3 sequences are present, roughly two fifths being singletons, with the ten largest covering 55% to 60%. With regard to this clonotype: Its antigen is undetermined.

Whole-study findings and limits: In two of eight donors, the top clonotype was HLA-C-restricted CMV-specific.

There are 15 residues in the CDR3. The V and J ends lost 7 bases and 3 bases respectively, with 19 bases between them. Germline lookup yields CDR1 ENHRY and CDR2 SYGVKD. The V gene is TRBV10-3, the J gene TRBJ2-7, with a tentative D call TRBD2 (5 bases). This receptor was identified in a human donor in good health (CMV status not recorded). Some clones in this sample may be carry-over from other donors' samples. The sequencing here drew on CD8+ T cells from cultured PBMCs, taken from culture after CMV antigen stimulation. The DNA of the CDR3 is TGTGCCATCACCGATAATTCGGGGAATTACTACGAGCAGTACTTC. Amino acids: CAITDNSGNYYEQYF.